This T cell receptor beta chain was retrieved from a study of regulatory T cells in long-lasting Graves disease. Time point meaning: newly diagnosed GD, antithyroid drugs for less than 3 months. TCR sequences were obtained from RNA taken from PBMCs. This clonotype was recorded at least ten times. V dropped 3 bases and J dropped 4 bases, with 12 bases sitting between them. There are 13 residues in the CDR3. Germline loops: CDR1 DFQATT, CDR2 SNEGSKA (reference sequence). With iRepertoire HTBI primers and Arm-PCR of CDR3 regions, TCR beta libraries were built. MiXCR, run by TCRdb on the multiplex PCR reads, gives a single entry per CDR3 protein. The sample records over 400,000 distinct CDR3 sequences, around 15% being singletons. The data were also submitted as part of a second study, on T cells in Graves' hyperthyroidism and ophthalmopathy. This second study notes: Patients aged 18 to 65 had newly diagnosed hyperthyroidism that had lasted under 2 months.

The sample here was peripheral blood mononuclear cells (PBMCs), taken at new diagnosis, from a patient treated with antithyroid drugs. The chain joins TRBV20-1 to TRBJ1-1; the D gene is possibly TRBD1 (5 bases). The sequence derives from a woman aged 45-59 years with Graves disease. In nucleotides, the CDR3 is TGCAGTGCTAGGATTTGGGGGGGCACTGAAGCTTTCTTT. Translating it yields CSARIWGGTEAFF.